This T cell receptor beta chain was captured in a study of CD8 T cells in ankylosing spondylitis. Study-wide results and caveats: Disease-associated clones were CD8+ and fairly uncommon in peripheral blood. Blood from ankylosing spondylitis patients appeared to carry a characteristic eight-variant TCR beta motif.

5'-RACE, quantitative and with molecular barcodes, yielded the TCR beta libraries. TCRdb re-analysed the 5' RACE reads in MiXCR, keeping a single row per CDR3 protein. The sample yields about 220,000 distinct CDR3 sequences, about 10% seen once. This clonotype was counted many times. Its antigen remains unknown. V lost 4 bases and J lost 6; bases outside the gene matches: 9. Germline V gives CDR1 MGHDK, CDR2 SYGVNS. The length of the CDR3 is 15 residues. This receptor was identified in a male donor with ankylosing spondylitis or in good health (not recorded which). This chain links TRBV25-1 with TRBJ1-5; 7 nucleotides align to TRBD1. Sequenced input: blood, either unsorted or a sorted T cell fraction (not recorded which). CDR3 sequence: CASSGPATGSQPQHF. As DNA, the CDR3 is TGTGCCAGCAGTGGACCTGCGACAGGGTCTCAGCCCCAGCATTTT.